The 4 T cell receptor beta chains listed next were all sequenced from one sample in a study of CD8 T cells in ankylosing spondylitis. Study-level results: Among TCR beta sequences, a motif of eight highly homologous variants appeared characteristic of ankylosing spondylitis blood.

No antigen is known for these receptors. TCRdb analysed the 5' RACE reads with MiXCR anew, one entry per CDR3 protein. The table shows about 480,000 distinct CDR3 sequences, with about 15% occurring only once. The source material was blood, either unsorted or a sorted T cell fraction (not recorded which). Every receptor here comes from a male donor with ankylosing spondylitis.

This clonotype showed up just a few times. The chain joins TRBV10-3 to TRBJ1-5; no firm D call. CDR1 is ENHRY and CDR2 is SYGVKD in the germline V gene. V was pared by 2 bases and J by 3 bases, with 5 bases between. The CDR3 totals 13 residues. CDR3 bases: TGTGCCATCAGTGAGGCAGTCAATCAGCCCCAGCATTTT. The encoded protein is CAISEAVNQPQHF.

There are a few counts of this clonotype. The chain recombines TRBV12-3 or TRBV12-4 with TRBJ2-7; 8 positions match TRBD1. The CDR3 sequence is 15 residues long. V dropped 4 bases and J dropped 2; count of bases not matched to a gene: 7. The CDR3 is CASSSSGTGTYEQYF. The CDR3 DNA reads as TGTGCCAGCAGTTCCTCCGGGACAGGTACCTACGAGCAGTACTTC.

This clonotype was picked up many times. The J gene is TRBJ2-5, the V gene TRBV7-9; the D is unclear. V shed 8 bases and J shed 6 bases, with 10 bases lying between them. The CDR3 consists of 11 residues. The germline gives CDR1 SEHNR, CDR2 FQNEAQ (reference sequence). The CDR3: CASAQYQTQYF. Here the CDR3 DNA reads TGTGCCAGCGCTCAGTACCAGACCCAGTACTTC.

The rearrangement joins TRBV3-1 to TRBJ1-5, with unresolved D. V shed 1 base and J shed 6 bases, with 7 bases lying between them. The CDR3 length is 13 residues. CDR1 and CDR2 (germline): LGHDT, YNNKEL (reference sequence). CDR3 nucleotide sequence: TGTGCCAGCAGCCAAGGGGGTCGTCAGCCCCAGCATTTT. The encoded protein is CASSQGGRQPQHF.